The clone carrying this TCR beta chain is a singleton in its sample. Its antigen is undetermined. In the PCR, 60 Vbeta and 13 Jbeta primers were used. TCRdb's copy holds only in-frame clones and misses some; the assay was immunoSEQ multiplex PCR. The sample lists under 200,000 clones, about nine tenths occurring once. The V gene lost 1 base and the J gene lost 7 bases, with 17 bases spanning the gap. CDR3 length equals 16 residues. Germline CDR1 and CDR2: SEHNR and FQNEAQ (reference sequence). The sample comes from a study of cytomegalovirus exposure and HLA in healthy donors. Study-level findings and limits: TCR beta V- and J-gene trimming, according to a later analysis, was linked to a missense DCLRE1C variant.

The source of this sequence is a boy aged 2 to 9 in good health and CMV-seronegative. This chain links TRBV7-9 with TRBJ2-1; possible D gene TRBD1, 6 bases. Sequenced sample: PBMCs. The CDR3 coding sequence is TGTGCCAGCAGCTTAGGTGTCGGGACAAGTTTGAATGAGCAGTTCTTC. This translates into CASSLGVGTSLNEQFF.